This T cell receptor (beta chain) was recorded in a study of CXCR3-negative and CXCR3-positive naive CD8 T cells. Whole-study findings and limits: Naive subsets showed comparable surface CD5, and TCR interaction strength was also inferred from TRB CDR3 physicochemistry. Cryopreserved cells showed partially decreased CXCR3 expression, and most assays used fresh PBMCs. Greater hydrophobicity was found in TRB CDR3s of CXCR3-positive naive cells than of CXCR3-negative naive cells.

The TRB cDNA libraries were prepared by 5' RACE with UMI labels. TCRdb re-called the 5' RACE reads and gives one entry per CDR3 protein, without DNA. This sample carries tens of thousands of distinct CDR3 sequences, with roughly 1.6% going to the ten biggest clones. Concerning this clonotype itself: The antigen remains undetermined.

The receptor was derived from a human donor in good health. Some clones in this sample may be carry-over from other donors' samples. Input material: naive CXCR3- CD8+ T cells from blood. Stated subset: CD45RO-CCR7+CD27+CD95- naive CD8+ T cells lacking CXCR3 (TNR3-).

The CDR3 loop is CASSLSANYNEQFF. V gene TRBV12-3 or TRBV12-4 combines with J gene TRBJ2-1. The CDR3 length is 14 residues.